This TCR beta chain came from a study of T cells after yellow fever vaccination. Findings and caveats of the study: Few clonotypes appeared in both CD4 and CD8 compartments. Contaminants from the bulk population, in the form of abundant clonotypes, could be found in FACS-sorted repertoires.

A note on this clonotype: Its target is unknown.

Germline CDR1 DFQATT, CDR2 SNEGSKA (reference sequence). The V end lost 6 bases, the J end lost 0 bases, and 0 bases lay between the germline ends. The CDR3 sequence is 10 residues long. For TCR, cDNA came from 5'RACE template switching, which added a universal primer site and UMIs. From the 5' RACE reads, TCRdb called clonotypes with MiXCR, one entry per CDR3 protein. The sample includes hundreds of thousands of distinct CDR3 sequences, 8.7% of them seen just once. The specimen comprised PBMCs, sampled on the day of the first yellow fever vaccination. The genes are TRBV20-1 and TRBJ2-1; D remains unclear. This sequence was found in a man between 18 and 35 years old who received the YFV17D yellow fever vaccine. CDR3: CSASYNEQFF. The CDR3 DNA sequence: TGCAGTGCCTCCTACAATGAGCAGTTCTTC.